The 15 T cell receptor beta chains in this list originate from one sample, sequenced in a study of blood T cells in healthy people across ages. For the second PCR, which ran for about 7 to 12 cycles, a sample-barcoded 5' primer and a J-beta primer mix were used. TCRdb analysed the 5' RACE reads with MiXCR anew, one entry per CDR3 protein. In the table there are roughly 1.4 million distinct CDR3 sequences, 45% to 70% of which are singletons. The sample taken for sequencing was blood. The receptors were sampled from a man aged 18-30 years in good health.

This clonotype was observed once. The chain recombines TRBV29-1 with TRBJ2-1, with 10 bases that match TRBD2. The CDR3 consists of 16 residues. The ends lost 5 bases at V and 8 bases at J; junction bases unmatched: 15. The germline V gene encodes CDR1 SQVTM and CDR2 ANQGSEA. The CDR3 coding sequence is TGCAGCGTTACACCCAAGGCTAGCGGGAGTCTGTATGAGCAGTTCTTC. Translated: CSVTPKASGSLYEQFF.

This chain joins TRBV20-1 and TRBJ2-7, with D perhaps TRBD1 (7 bases). The CDR3 runs 15 residues. V lost 3 bases to trimming and J lost 0 bases, with 15 bases between them. Looked up from germline, CDR1 is DFQATT and CDR2 is SNEGSKA (reference sequence). In DNA form, the CDR3 reads TGCAGTGCTAGGGGATCAGGGGGGTACTCCTACGAGCAGTACTTC. It codes for CSARGSGGYSYEQYF.

The CDR3 sequence is CATGWTFATNEKLFF. Written as DNA, the CDR3 is TGTGCCACCGGATGGACGTTTGCAACTAATGAAAAACTGTTTTTT. The chain has TRBV2 and TRBJ1-4; D uncertain. The CDR3 extends over 15 amino acids. Germline values: CDR1 SNHLY, CDR2 FYNNEI. V lost 10 bases and J lost 0, with 15 bases in between.

The chain couples TRBV7-8 to TRBJ2-7; TRBD1 might be the D (6 bases). The CDR3 covers 17 residues. Germline V lookup: CDR1 SGHVS, CDR2 FQNEAQ. Trimming pared 6 bases from V and 0 bases from J, leaving 21 bases between. The CDR3: CASSDLTSGTYSYEQYF. As DNA, the CDR3 is TGTGCCAGCAGTGACCTGACTTCCGGGACATACTCCTACGAGCAGTACTTC.

The rearrangement joins TRBV29-1 to TRBJ1-1; weak D call: TRBD1 (5 bases). The CDR3 loop spans 14 amino acids. V was clipped by 5 bases and J by 5 bases, with 18 bases between them. Germline loops: CDR1 SQVTM, CDR2 ANQGSEA. In DNA, the CDR3 is TGCAGCGTTATTTTTACAGGTAGAGGGACTGAAGCTTTCTTT. Translation: CSVIFTGRGTEAFF.

J is TRBJ2-7 and V is TRBV20-1, with unresolved D. The V and J ends lost 0 bases and 5 bases respectively, with 14 bases between them. Germline V gives CDR1 DFQATT, CDR2 SNEGSKA (reference sequence). CDR3 length: 14 residues. The CDR3 sequence is CSARDGHSIHEQYF. CDR3 sequence (DNA): TGCAGTGCTAGAGATGGGCATAGCATCCACGAGCAGTACTTC.

This clonotype has only one observation. The rearrangement joins TRBV7-2 to TRBJ2-7, with 14 bases lining up with TRBD2. CDR1 is SGHTA and CDR2 is FQGNSA in the germline V gene. This CDR3 has 18 amino acids. The junction had 7 bases not matched to a gene; V was cut back by 3 bases and J by 0 bases. This CDR3 reads CASSFRTSGGTSSYEQYF. CDR3 bases: TGTGCCAGCAGCTTCAGGACTAGCGGGGGGACGAGCTCCTACGAGCAGTACTTC.

In DNA, the CDR3 is TGTGCCAGCAGCCACAACCAGCGGGGCACAGATACGCAGTATTTT. Translation gives CASSHNQRGTDTQYF. This chain connects TRBV4-2 to TRBJ2-3; tentative D call: TRBD2 (6 bases). This CDR3 is built from 15 residues. Deletions cut 3 bases from V and 1 base from J, with 11 bases between. Germline loops: CDR1 LGHNA, CDR2 YNFKEQ.

The chain joins TRBV20-1 to TRBJ2-3; the match to TRBD2 covers 10 bases. Per the germline V gene, CDR1 is DFQATT and CDR2 is SNEGSKA (reference sequence). The CDR3 spans 14 residues. V shed 3 bases, J shed 1 base, and the junction held 1 base outside the gene matches. For the CDR3, the DNA is TGCAGTGCTAGCGGGACTAGCGGCACAGATACGCAGTATTTT. Its translation: CSASGTSGTDTQYF.

This clonotype came up a few times. This sequence joins TRBV4-1 and TRBJ2-3; no clear D. The germline V gene has CDR1 MGHRA and CDR2 YSYEKL. V gave up 0 bases and J gave up 6 bases, with 13 bases separating them. The CDR3 spans 15 residues. CDR3 sequence (DNA): TGCGCCAGCAGCCAAGATAGGGCCAGCCCCGATACGCAGTATTTT. This translates into CASSQDRASPDTQYF.

This clonotype has only a few counts. The V and J genes are TRBV4-1 and TRBJ2-7; D uncertain. Germline assignment: CDR1 MGHRA and CDR2 YSYEKL. The length of the CDR3 is 15 residues. Trimming cost V 1 base and J 3 bases, with 13 bases left between them. The DNA for the CDR3 is TGCGCCAGCAGCCAAGGACACAGTGAACGCTACGAGCAGTACTTC. Translating gives CASSQGHSERYEQYF.

This rearrangement joins TRBV2 to TRBJ2-1, with D possibly matching TRBD1 (5 bases). The CDR3 length is 15 residues. V was pared by 4 bases and J by 0 bases, with 10 bases between. CDR1 is SNHLY and CDR2 is FYNNEI in the germline V gene. The CDR3 region is CASSAIGASYNEQFF. For the CDR3, the DNA is TGTGCCAGCAGTGCCATTGGGGCCTCCTACAATGAGCAGTTCTTC.

The V gene is TRBV29-1, the J gene TRBJ1-2; 7 bases align to TRBD1. Germline loops: CDR1 SQVTM, CDR2 ANQGSEA. This CDR3 is built from 14 residues. V lost 4 bases to trimming and J lost 6 bases; unmatched junction nucleotides: 11. The CDR3 is CSVVRGQENHGYTF. The CDR3 DNA reads as TGCAGCGTTGTACGAGGACAGGAGAACCATGGCTACACCTTC.

Regarding this clonotype: The junction and the germline gene differ at one end; a read error may be behind it. This chain connects TRBV7-2 to TRBJ2-4; 7 nucleotides align to TRBD2. Matching the DNA end better, TRBJ2-7 makes the J call doubtful. Germline V lookup: CDR1 SGHTA, CDR2 FQGNSA. This CDR3 is 15 amino acids long. The CDR3 DNA reads as TGTGCCGGCAGCTTAGGGCGGGAGCGTTCCTACGAGCAGTACTTC. Its translation is CAGSLGRERSYEQYF.

This clonotype was seen more than once but under ten times. J is TRBJ1-1 and V is TRBV12-3 or TRBV12-4; D may be TRBD1 (5 bases). The CDR3 covers 14 residues. The V end lost 5 bases, the J end lost 2 bases, and 12 bases lay between the germline ends. CDR3: CASSAGLLNTEAFF. The CDR3 nucleotides read TGTGCCAGCAGTGCGGGACTGCTCAACACTGAAGCTTTCTTT.